Presented here are 22 T cell receptor beta chains from one specimen sequenced in a study of a mutant IDH1 vaccine in newly diagnosed glioma. Using immunoSEQ multiplex PCR, the repertoire was profiled, and TCRdb retains in-frame clones only, with some absent. The table lists tens of thousands of clones, 85% to 90% of them singletons. No antigen is known for these receptors. The time point: week 35, safety follow-up. Doses comprised 300 ug of mutant IDH1 20-mer peptide each, plus topical imiquimod. The starting material was PBMCs, obtained from a glioma patient whose treatment included an IDH1 peptide vaccine. The receptors were gathered from a man aged 40-50 years with glioma.

This chain connects TRBV15 to TRBJ1-5, with D perhaps matching TRBD1 (6 bases). Germline loops: CDR1 LNHNV, CDR2 YYDKDF (reference sequence). This CDR3 comprises 15 residues. The V and J ends lost 3 bases and 10 bases respectively, with 19 bases between them. In DNA, the CDR3 is TGTGCCACCAGCAGCAAAACCTCGGTGGGGGCTCCCCAGCATTTT. Translating it yields CATSSKTSVGAPQHF.

The chain employs TRBV14 and TRBJ1-1; maybe TRBD1 (5 bases). Deletions cut 4 bases from V and 1 base from J, with 25 bases between. This CDR3 has 19 residues. Germline V gene lookup returns CDR1 SGHDN and CDR2 FVKESK. CDR3 bases: TGTGCCAGCAGCCCACCAAGATGGGGGTTAAATCGGGAGAACACTGAAGCTTTCTTT. It encodes CASSPPRWGLNRENTEAFF. Combining the CDR3 with reference TRBV14 and TRBJ1-1 gives the whole variable domain EAGVTQFPSHSVIEKGQTVTLRCDPISGHDNLYWYRRVMGKEIKFLLHFVKESKQDESGMPNNRFLAERTGGTYSTLKVQPAELEDSGVYFCASSPPRWGLNRENTEAFFGQGTRLTVV.

This chain links TRBV6-6 with TRBJ2-7; D possibly matches TRBD1 or TRBD2 (5 bases each). The germline V gene has CDR1 MNHNY and CDR2 SVGAGI (reference sequence). CDR3 length equals 16 residues. The V gene lost 2 bases and the J gene lost 0 bases, with 14 bases spanning the gap. CDR3 DNA sequence: TGTGCCAGCAGTTACGGCCGGGGCGTCGGCTCCTACGAGCAGTACTTC. Protein sequence: CASSYGRGVGSYEQYF.

This clone was detected a few times. The chain's CDR3 is CASRESRSGNTIYF. The CDR3 nucleotides are TGTGCCAGCAGGGAGAGCCGCTCTGGAAACACCATATATTTT. The rearrangement uses TRBV28 and TRBJ1-3; unclear D gene. V was trimmed by 6 bases and J by 0 bases, leaving 9 bases between them. Looked up from germline, CDR1 is MDHEN and CDR2 is SYDVKM. This CDR3 contains 14 residues.

V gene TRBV27 combines with J gene TRBJ2-3; D is possibly TRBD2 (6 bases). Germline-derived CDR1 and CDR2 are MNHEY and SMNVEV (reference sequence). Trimming shortened V by 5 bases and J by 0 bases, and 18 bases separated the two germline ends. CDR3 length equals 17 residues. CDR3 in DNA: TGTGCCAGCAGTCGTACCTCGGGACTCCGGAGCACAGATACGCAGTATTTT. Translated: CASSRTSGLRSTDTQYF.

This CDR3 reads CASSAVGDRGYGYTF. The CDR3 DNA reads TGTGCCAGCAGTGCAGTAGGGGACAGGGGATATGGCTACACCTTC. The V gene is TRBV25-1, the J gene TRBJ1-2; TRBD1 matches at 10 bases. The CDR3 extends over 15 amino acids. Germline V gene lookup returns CDR1 MGHDK and CDR2 SYGVNS. Trimming removed 4 bases from V and 5 bases from J; junction bases left unmatched: 7.

The genes are TRBV9 and TRBJ1-1; 8 nucleotides line up with TRBD1. CDR3 length: 12 residues. With V trimmed by 3 bases and J by 9 bases, 4 bases remained unmatched. CDR1 SGDLS and CDR2 YYNGEE come from the germline V gene. CDR3 amino acids: CASSARTGKAFF. The CDR3 DNA is TGTGCCAGCAGCGCGAGGACAGGGAAAGCTTTCTTT. Based on the CDR3 plus reference TRBV9 and TRBJ1-1, the full variable domain is DSGVTQTPKHLITATGQRVTLRCSPRSGDLSVYWYQQSLDQGLQFLIQYYNGEERAKGNILERFSAQQFPDLHSELNLSSLELGDSALYFCASSARTGKAFFGQGTRLTVV.

This chain connects TRBV6-4 to TRBJ1-5; no firm D call. V was pared by 2 bases and J by 2 bases, with 7 bases between. The CDR3 runs to 14 residues. The germline V gene has CDR1 MRHNA and CDR2 SNTAGT. The CDR3 here is CASSDVWGNQPQHF. CDR3 sequence (DNA): TGTGCCAGCAGTGACGTTTGGGGCAATCAGCCCCAGCATTTT.

The V call is TRBV19, the J call TRBJ2-5; TRBD2 matches 12 bases. The CDR3 sequence is 15 residues long. Germline V CDR1 and CDR2: LNHDA, SQIVND (reference sequence). Trimming removed 8 bases from V and 5 bases from J; junction bases left unmatched: 9. The DNA for the CDR3 is TGTGCCAGTCAGAAGACTAGCGGGAGATATGAGACCCAGTACTTC. As protein: CASQKTSGRYETQYF.

V and J are TRBV28 and TRBJ2-2, with 10 bases aligning to TRBD1. CDR1 is MDHEN and CDR2 is SYDVKM in the germline V gene. The CDR3 loop spans 17 amino acids. V shed 4 bases, J shed 7 bases, and the junction held 12 bases outside the gene matches. For the CDR3, the DNA is TGTGCCAGCAGTTACTTGGACAGGGGGTCAAATAGCGGGGAGCTGTTTTTT. Translated, it gives CASSYLDRGSNSGELFF.

The rearrangement uses TRBV5-1 and TRBJ1-2; TRBD1 matches at 8 bases. V dropped 4 bases and J dropped 8; count of bases not matched to a gene: 10. Per the germline V gene, CDR1 is SGHRS and CDR2 is YFSETQ. This CDR3 is 14 amino acids long. The CDR3 is CASSLETGVMGYTF. CDR3 DNA sequence: TGCGCCAGCAGCCTAGAGACAGGGGTTATGGGCTACACCTTC.

The chain couples TRBV7-9 to TRBJ2-5; 10 nucleotides align to TRBD2. The germline gives CDR1 SEHNR, CDR2 FQNEAQ (reference sequence). V gave up 2 bases and J gave up 4 bases; unmatched junction bases: 7. This CDR3 spans 16 amino acids. CDR3 DNA sequence: TGTGCCAGCAGCTTAAATAGCGGGAGGCTCGGAGAGACCCAGTACTTC. Its protein product is CASSLNSGRLGETQYF.

V gene TRBV5-8 combines with J gene TRBJ1-4, with 9 bases fitting TRBD1. Germline CDR1 reads SGHTS; CDR2 reads YDEGEE. The CDR3 loop spans 14 amino acids. After removal of 4 bases from V and 6 bases from J, the junction contained 4 bases not matched to a gene. The CDR3 loop reads CASSRGQGHEKLFF. Written as DNA, the CDR3 is TGTGCCAGCAGCCGGGGACAGGGACATGAAAAACTGTTTTTT.

The V gene is TRBV9, the J gene TRBJ1-5; 7 positions agree with TRBD1. This CDR3 comprises 15 residues. Trimming at V came to 7 bases and at J to 0 bases, leaving 7 bases not matched to a gene. Looked up from germline, CDR1 is SGDLS and CDR2 is YYNGEE. CDR3 sequence: CASSRQGDSNQPQHF. CDR3 DNA: TGTGCCAGCTCCCGCCAGGGGGATAGCAATCAGCCCCAGCATTTT.

The V and J genes are TRBV10-3 and TRBJ2-1; tentative D call: TRBD1 (6 bases). Between the trimmed V and J ends, which lost 3 bases and 10 bases, there was a span of 10 bases. Germline loops: CDR1 ENHRY, CDR2 SYGVKD. The CDR3 has 12 amino acids. The CDR3 nucleotides read TGTGCCATCAGTGAACCGAGGGGGGAGCAGTTCTTC. This codes for CAISEPRGEQFF.

A few counts support this clone. V gene TRBV19 combines with J gene TRBJ1-5, with D unclear. V was clipped by 0 bases and J by 3 bases, with 9 bases between them. Per the germline V gene, CDR1 is LNHDA and CDR2 is SQIVND (reference sequence). The CDR3 consists of 15 residues. CDR3 nucleotides: TGTGCCAGTAGTATAGATGGCAGATTCAATCAGCCCCAGCATTTT. Residues: CASSIDGRFNQPQHF. Combining the CDR3 with reference TRBV19 and TRBJ1-5 gives the whole variable domain DGGITQSPKYLFRKEGQNVTLSCEQNLNHDAMYWYRQDPGQGLRLIYYSQIVNDFQKGDIAEGYSVSREKKESFPLTVTSAQKNPTAFYLCASSIDGRFNQPQHFGDGTRLSIL.

The chain uses TRBV27 and TRBJ2-7; D perhaps matches TRBD2 (6 bases). V was trimmed by 2 bases and J by 0 bases, leaving 11 bases between them. Germline assignment: CDR1 MNHEY and CDR2 SMNVEV (reference sequence). The CDR3 consists of 15 residues. The CDR3 bases are TGTGCCAGCAGTTTAAGCGGGTGGAGCTCCTACGAGCAGTACTTC. It encodes CASSLSGWSSYEQYF.

This sequence joins TRBV12-1 and TRBJ1-2; the DNA was not compared with TRBD1, the D call given in the table. TRBV12-1 constitutes a pseudogene. The CDR3 has 16 amino acids. CDR3 residues: CASSLQGASGNYGYTF. Here the CDR3 DNA reads TGTGCCAGCAGCTTGCAGGGGGCGTCCGGTAACTATGGCTACACCTTC.

The rearrangement joins TRBV5-4 to TRBJ1-4; the match to TRBD1 covers 7 bases. Unmatched junction bases numbered 7, after V lost 0 bases and J lost 8 bases. The CDR3 extends over 15 amino acids. CDR1 is SGHNT and CDR2 is YYREEE in the germline V gene (reference sequence). The CDR3 is CASSLDRGSGEKLFF. CDR3 sequence (DNA): TGTGCCAGCAGCTTGGACAGGGGATCTGGCGAAAAACTGTTTTTT. Full variable domain (rest looked up from reference TRBV5-4 and TRBJ1-4): ETGVTQSPTHLIKTRGQQVTLRCSSQSGHNTVSWYQQALGQGPQFIFQYYREEENGRGNFPPRFSGLQFPNYSSELNVNALELDDSALYLCASSLDRGSGEKLFFGSGTQLSVL.

The chain links TRBV6-5 to TRBJ1-2; D is possibly TRBD1 (5 bases). The CDR3 spans 15 residues. The germline V gene encodes CDR1 MNHEY and CDR2 SVGAGI. V was clipped by 6 bases and J by 0 bases, with 14 bases between them. CDR3 DNA: TGTGCCAGCAGACTGGGACGAGGGGCTAACTATGGCTACACCTTC. It yields the protein CASRLGRGANYGYTF.

The rearrangement joins TRBV27 to TRBJ1-3; no firm D call. CDR1 and CDR2 (germline): MNHEY, SMNVEV (reference sequence). The CDR3 length is 15 residues. The V and J ends lost 2 bases and 0 bases respectively, with 8 bases between them. CDR3 in amino acids: CASSLIPPSGNTIYF. The CDR3 nucleotides read TGTGCCAGCAGTTTAATCCCCCCCTCTGGAAACACCATATATTTT.

V and J are TRBV11-3 and TRBJ2-1; TRBD2 aligns across 14 bases. Germline CDR1 is SGHNT and CDR2 is YENEEA. The CDR3 spans 16 residues. Trimming at V came to 1 base and at J to 8 bases, leaving 4 bases not matched to a gene. This CDR3 is CASSLGLAGGEDEQFF. CDR3 sequence (DNA): TGTGCCAGCAGCTTAGGACTAGCGGGAGGGGAGGATGAGCAGTTCTTC.